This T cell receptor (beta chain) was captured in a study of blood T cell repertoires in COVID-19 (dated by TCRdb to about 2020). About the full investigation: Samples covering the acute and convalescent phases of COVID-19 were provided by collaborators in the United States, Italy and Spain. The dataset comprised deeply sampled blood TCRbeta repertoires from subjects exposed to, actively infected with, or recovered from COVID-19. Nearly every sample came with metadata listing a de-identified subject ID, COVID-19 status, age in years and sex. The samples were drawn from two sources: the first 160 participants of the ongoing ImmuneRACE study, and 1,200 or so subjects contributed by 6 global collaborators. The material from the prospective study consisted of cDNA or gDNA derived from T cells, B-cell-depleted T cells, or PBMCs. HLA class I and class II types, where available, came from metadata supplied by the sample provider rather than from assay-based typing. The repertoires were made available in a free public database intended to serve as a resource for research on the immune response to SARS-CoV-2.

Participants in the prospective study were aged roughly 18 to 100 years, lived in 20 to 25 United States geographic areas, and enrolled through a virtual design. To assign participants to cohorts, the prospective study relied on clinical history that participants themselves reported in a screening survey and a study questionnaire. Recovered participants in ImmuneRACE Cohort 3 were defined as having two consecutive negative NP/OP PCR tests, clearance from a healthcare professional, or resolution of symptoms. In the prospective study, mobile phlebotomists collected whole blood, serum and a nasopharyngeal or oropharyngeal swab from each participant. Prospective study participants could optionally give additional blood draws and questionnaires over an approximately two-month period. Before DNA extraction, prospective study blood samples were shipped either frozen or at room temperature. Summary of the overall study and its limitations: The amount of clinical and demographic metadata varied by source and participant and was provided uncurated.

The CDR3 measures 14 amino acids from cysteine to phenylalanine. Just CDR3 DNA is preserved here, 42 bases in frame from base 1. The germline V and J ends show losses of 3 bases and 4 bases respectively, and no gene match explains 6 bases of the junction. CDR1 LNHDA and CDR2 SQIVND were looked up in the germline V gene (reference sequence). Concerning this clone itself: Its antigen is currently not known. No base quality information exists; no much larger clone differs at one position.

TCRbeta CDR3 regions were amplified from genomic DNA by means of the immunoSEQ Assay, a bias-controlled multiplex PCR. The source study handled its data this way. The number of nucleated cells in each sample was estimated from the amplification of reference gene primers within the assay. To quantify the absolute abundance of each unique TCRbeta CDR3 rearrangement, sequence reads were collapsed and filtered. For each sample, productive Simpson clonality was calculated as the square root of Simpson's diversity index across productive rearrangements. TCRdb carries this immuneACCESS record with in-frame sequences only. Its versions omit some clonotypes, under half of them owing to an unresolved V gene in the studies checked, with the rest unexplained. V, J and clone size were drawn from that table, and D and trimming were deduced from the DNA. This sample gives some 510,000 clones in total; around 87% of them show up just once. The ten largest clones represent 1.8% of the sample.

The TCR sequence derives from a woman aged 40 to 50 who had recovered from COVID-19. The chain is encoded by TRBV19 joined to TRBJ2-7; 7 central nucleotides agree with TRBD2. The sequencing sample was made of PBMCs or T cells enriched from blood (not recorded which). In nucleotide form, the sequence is TGTGCCAGTAGTATGGGCGGGAGTCGGTACGAGCAGTACTTC. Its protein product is CASSMGGSRYEQYF.